The next 22 T cell receptor beta chains were all read from a single sample in a study of blood T cell repertoires in COVID-19. Repertoires were generated with immunoSEQ multiplex PCR, while TCRdb's copy carries only in-frame clones and drops some. This table has around 210,000 clones, roughly 85% appearing once. The sample consisted of peripheral blood. Receptors originate from a man in his fifties with COVID-19, enrolled during active disease.

This clone was seen a single time. The V gene is TRBV19, the J gene TRBJ1-5, with D possibly matching TRBD1 (6 bases). V was cut by 10 bases and J by 7 bases, with 17 bases left in between. The CDR3 totals 13 residues. From germline, CDR1 is LNHDA and CDR2 SQIVND (reference sequence). The CDR3, as DNA: TGTGCCACCGTAACAGGGAAAGGGCAGCCCCAGCATTTT. As protein: CATVTGKGQPQHF.

The genes are TRBV7-2 and TRBJ1-5; no reliable D call. Germline V gene lookup returns CDR1 SGHTA and CDR2 FQGNSA. The CDR3 has 14 residues. V lost 5 bases to trimming and J lost 7 bases, with 15 bases between them. As DNA, the CDR3 is TGTGCCAGCAGCCTGGGAGGAACCGGCCAGCCCCAGCATTTT. Amino acid sequence: CASSLGGTGQPQHF.

This chain links TRBV5-6 with TRBJ2-3, with 10 bases that match TRBD2. This CDR3 is 15 amino acids long. Germline V lookup: CDR1 SGHDT, CDR2 YYEEEE. The V gene end was trimmed by 3 bases and the J gene end by 2 bases; junction bases not matched to a gene: 3. DNA for the CDR3: TGTGCCAGCAGCTCAGGACTAGCGGACACAGATACGCAGTATTTT. It codes for CASSSGLADTDTQYF.

About this clone itself: A junction boundary mismatches the germline segment, possibly from a read error. The V gene is TRBV7-7, the J gene TRBJ2-2, with 8 positions matching TRBD1. The CDR3 length is 15 residues. Germline values: CDR1 SSHAT, CDR2 FNYEAQ (reference sequence). CDR3 sequence (DNA): TGTGCTAGCAGCTTGGACAGGGTGGACACCGGGGAGCTGTTTTTT. This translates into CASSLDRVDTGELFF.

CDR3 coding DNA: TGTGCCAGCAGGTCGACTAGCGGGGAATACCACGGTGAGCAGTTCTTC. Translated, it gives CASRSTSGEYHGEQFF. V and J are TRBV3-1 (or the pseudogene TRBV3-2) and TRBJ2-1, with TRBD2 matching 11 bases. Germline lookup yields CDR1 LGHDT and CDR2 YNNKEL (reference sequence). The CDR3 is 16 amino acids. The J segment lost 9 bases and the V segment lost 6 bases, leaving 13 bases of the junction unmatched.

The chain links TRBV7-6 to TRBJ2-5; TRBD1 matches at 10 bases. CDR3 length equals 17 residues. Germline CDR1 is SGHVS and CDR2 is FNYEAQ. With V trimmed by 5 bases and J by 3 bases, 12 bases remained unmatched. CDR3 sequence: CASSPDARGQGKETQYF. The CDR3 nucleotides are TGTGCCAGCAGCCCGGACGCTAGGGGACAGGGGAAAGAGACCCAGTACTTC.

This chain links TRBV6-6 with TRBJ2-7; tentatively, D is TRBD1 (6 bases). V was shortened by 3 bases and J by 4 bases, with 10 bases between the two germline ends. CDR1 and CDR2 from the germline V gene are MNHNY and SVGAGI (reference sequence). This CDR3 contains 13 residues. CDR3 nucleotide sequence: TGTGCCAGCAGTTATGGGACAACATACGAGCAGTACTTC. It yields the protein CASSYGTTYEQYF.

CDR3 protein: CASSTQGATTNTEAFF. For the CDR3, the DNA is TGTGCCAGCAGTACACAGGGGGCTACCACTAACACTGAAGCTTTCTTT. V usage is TRBV27 and J usage is TRBJ1-1, with 9 bases that match TRBD1. Trimming at V came to 5 bases and at J to 2 bases, leaving 9 bases not matched to a gene. The CDR3 runs 16 residues. The germline gives CDR1 MNHEY, CDR2 SMNVEV (reference sequence).

This clone was counted a few times. The chain employs TRBV10-2 and TRBJ2-6; perhaps TRBD2 as D (7 bases). This CDR3 region has 16 residues. Germline V CDR1 and CDR2: WSHSY, SAAADI. Trimming stripped 0 bases from V and 2 bases from J, with 8 bases between. The CDR3 DNA reads as TGCGCCAGCAGTGAGTCAGGGGGGGCTGGGGCCAACGTCCTGACTTTC. Translated: CASSESGGAGANVLTF.

V and J are TRBV12-3 or TRBV12-4 and TRBJ1-1; D gene unclear. Trimming shortened V by 3 bases and J by 3 bases, and 8 bases separated the two germline ends. The CDR3 has 13 residues. CDR3: CASSFGGDTEAFF. In DNA form, the CDR3 reads TGTGCCAGCAGTTTCGGCGGAGACACTGAAGCTTTCTTT.

The V call is TRBV6-2 or TRBV6-3, the J call TRBJ2-1, with 8 positions matching TRBD2. Germline trimming cut 0 bases from V and 3 bases from J; bases unmatched to any gene: 10. Germline CDR1 is MNHEY and CDR2 is SVGEGT. This CDR3 has 18 amino acids. The CDR3 spells CASSYSTREGQFYNEQFF. DNA of the CDR3: TGTGCCAGCAGTTACTCGACCCGGGAGGGGCAATTCTACAATGAGCAGTTCTTC.

This clone was seen only once. The chain links TRBV27 to TRBJ1-1; D remains unclear. Germline-derived CDR1 and CDR2 are MNHEY and SMNVEV (reference sequence). V was trimmed by 6 bases and J by 0 bases, leaving 8 bases between them. The CDR3 has 13 amino acids. CDR3 in amino acids: CASSLQMNTEAFF. CDR3 in DNA: TGTGCCAGCAGCTTACAGATGAACACTGAAGCTTTCTTT.

This chain's CDR3 is CAGRRGANEKLFF. The CDR3 DNA reads TGTGCCGGAAGGAGGGGTGCTAATGAAAAACTGTTTTTT. The V and J genes are TRBV28 and TRBJ1-4; TRBD1 might be the D (5 bases). The length of the CDR3 is 13 residues. Germline values: CDR1 MDHEN, CDR2 SYDVKM. With 11 bases removed from V and 3 bases from J, the gap between germline ends came to 13 bases.

This sequence joins TRBV29-1 and TRBJ2-1, with 7 bases aligning to TRBD1. The CDR3 runs to 12 residues. Germline V gene data show CDR1 as SQVTM and CDR2 as ANQGSEA. J was trimmed by 4 bases and V by 7 bases; bases with no gene match: 4. DNA for the CDR3: TGCAGCGGGGGACAGATTTACAATGAGCAGTTCTTC. Amino acids: CSGGQIYNEQFF.

The rearrangement uses TRBV7-2 and TRBJ2-7; 12 positions match TRBD2. Germline lookup yields CDR1 SGHTA and CDR2 FQGNSA. The CDR3 covers 14 residues. V trimming: 3 bases; J trimming: 4 bases; junction bases outside the gene matches: 1. The CDR3 nucleotides read TGTGCCAGCAGCTTCGGACTAGCGGGGTACGAGCAGTACTTC. Its translation is CASSFGLAGYEQYF.

CDR3 loop: CASLTGIYEQYF. The CDR3, as DNA: TGTGCCAGCCTGACAGGGATCTACGAGCAGTACTTC. V usage is TRBV6-5 and J usage is TRBJ2-7; 7 bases map to TRBD1. The CDR3 extends over 12 amino acids. The ends lost 8 bases at V and 3 bases at J; junction bases unmatched: 4. The germline V gene encodes CDR1 MNHEY and CDR2 SVGAGI.

This clone was detected a few times. The CDR3 sequence is CASNYWDTEAFF. CDR3 coding DNA: TGTGCCAGCAACTATTGGGACACTGAAGCTTTCTTT. This chain links TRBV7-9 with TRBJ1-1; D is uncertain. Germline V CDR1 and CDR2: SEHNR, FQNEAQ (reference sequence). Trimming cost V 7 bases and J 3 bases, with 9 bases left between them. There are 12 residues in the CDR3.

This chain links TRBV19 with TRBJ2-7, with D perhaps matching TRBD1 (5 bases). The CDR3 is made up of 15 amino acids. V was clipped by 3 bases and J by 0 bases, with 12 bases between them. Per germline, CDR1 LNHDA and CDR2 SQIVND (reference sequence). The DNA of the CDR3 is TGTGCCAGTAGTATGGGCAGGGAAAGCTCCTACGAGCAGTACTTC. Translating it yields CASSMGRESSYEQYF.

The chain is built from TRBV10-1 and TRBJ2-7; D possibly corresponds to TRBD1 (5 bases). Germline V CDR1 and CDR2: WNHNN, SYGVQD (reference sequence). The V and J ends lost 2 bases and 2 bases respectively, with 10 bases between them. There are 14 residues in the CDR3. The CDR3 DNA reads TGCGCCAGCAGTGAGGCAGGACAAGCCTACGAGCAGTACTTC. It codes for CASSEAGQAYEQYF.

V usage is TRBV6-5 and J usage is TRBJ2-1, with D perhaps TRBD1 (5 bases). This CDR3 is 13 amino acids long. Germline loops: CDR1 MNHEY, CDR2 SVGAGI. Trimming took off 8 bases at V and 5 bases at J, with 13 bases between the two ends. The CDR3 region has the DNA TGTGCCAGCTTAGTAGGGGATGACAATGAGCAGTTCTTC. Translating gives CASLVGDDNEQFF.

This clone was picked up one time. This chain uses TRBV18 with TRBJ2-7; 9 bases fit TRBD1. CDR1 and CDR2 from the germline V gene are KGHSH and LQKENI. The V gene end was trimmed by 5 bases and the J gene end by 1 base; junction bases not matched to a gene: 6. CDR3 length: 15 residues. The CDR3 region is CASSSTTGGSYEQYF. The CDR3 DNA reads as TGTGCCAGCTCATCAACGACAGGGGGTTCCTACGAGCAGTACTTC.

The chain has TRBV28 and TRBJ2-2; D is perhaps TRBD1 (5 bases). The CDR3 has 16 amino acids. V lost 2 bases to trimming and J lost 1 base, with 11 bases between them. CDR1 and CDR2 (germline): MDHEN, SYDVKM. The CDR3 DNA sequence: TGTGCCAGCAGTTTACCGAGCAGGGTGAACACCGGGGAGCTGTTTTTT. This translates into CASSLPSRVNTGELFF.